Listed below are T cell receptor beta chains from one sample, sequenced in a study of cytotoxic CD8 clonotypes in ibrutinib-treated CLL. Profiling relied on immunoSEQ multiplex PCR, and the TCRdb table lists in-frame clones only, not all of them. The table includes 300,000 to 400,000 clones, over 55% detected once. Sample: PBMCs, taken after 36 months of ibrutinib treatment. The receptors here all came from a human donor with chronic lymphocytic leukemia. Each CDR3 is given with its conserved first and last residue. D genes are given only for firm matches. Not every row has a clone size; where given, it reads once, few, many or a size class.

J gene: TRBJ2-7; D gene: NA; V gene: TRBV9; clone size: few; CDR3 protein: CASSGMDSTAFYEQYF; CDR3 DNA: TGTGCCAGCAGCGGAATGGACAGTACCGCATTCTACGAGCAGTACTTC
J gene: TRBJ2-1; D gene: NA; V gene: TRBV9; clone size: NA; CDR3 protein: CASSVGQAPSYNEQFF; CDR3 DNA: TGTGCCAGCAGCGTAGGACAGGCACCCTCCTACAATGAGCAGTTCTTC
J gene: TRBJ1-2; D gene: NA; V gene: TRBV15; clone size: few; CDR3 protein: CATSRDGYGYTF; CDR3 DNA: TGTGCCACCAGCAGAGATGGCTATGGCTACACCTTC
J gene: TRBJ2-1; D gene: TRBD2; V gene: TRBV5-1; clone size: NA; CDR3 protein: CASSLDGGSYNEQFF; CDR3 DNA: TGCGCCAGCAGCTTGGACGGGGGGTCCTACAATGAGCAGTTCTTC
J gene: TRBJ2-1; D gene: TRBD1; V gene: TRBV4-1; clone size: NA; CDR3 protein: CASTEAYLPGQGVIIPYNEQFF; CDR3 DNA: TGCGCCAGCACCGAAGCCTACCTGCCGGGACAGGGGGTAATCATCCCCTACAATGAGCAGTTCTTC
J gene: TRBJ2-3; D gene: TRBD1; V gene: TRBV27; clone size: once; CDR3 protein: CASSDRGPSDTQYF; CDR3 DNA: TGTGCCAGCAGTGACAGGGGTCCCTCAGATACGCAGTATTTT
J gene: TRBJ1-6; D gene: NA; V gene: TRBV4-2; clone size: few; CDR3 protein: CASSQVGSGNSPLHF; CDR3 DNA: TGTGCCAGCAGCCAAGTAGGTTCCGGTAATTCACCCCTCCACTTT
J gene: TRBJ2-2; D gene: TRBD1; V gene: TRBV4-1; clone size: NA; CDR3 protein: CASSQDRARRGRTGELFF; CDR3 DNA: TGCGCCAGCAGCCAAGACAGGGCTAGAAGGGGGCGGACCGGGGAGCTGTTTTTT
J gene: TRBJ2-7; D gene: TRBD2; V gene: TRBV7-3; clone size: NA; CDR3 protein: CASSSTSEFYEQYF; CDR3 DNA: TGTGCCAGCAGCTCCACTAGCGAGTTCTACGAGCAGTACTTC
J gene: TRBJ1-2; D gene: TRBD1; V gene: TRBV29-1; clone size: NA; CDR3 protein: CSVGIGGEGYTF; CDR3 DNA: TGCAGCGTTGGAATAGGGGGCGAAGGCTACACCTTC
J gene: TRBJ2-7; D gene: NA; V gene: TRBV29-1; clone size: NA; CDR3 protein: CSVPGHHSYEQYF; CDR3 DNA: TGCAGCGTTCCGGGACACCACTCCTACGAGCAGTACTTC
J gene: TRBJ2-5; D gene: NA; V gene: TRBV5-1; clone size: NA; CDR3 protein: CASSPYVKETQYF; CDR3 DNA: TGCGCCAGCAGCCCATACGTGAAAGAGACCCAGTACTTC
J gene: TRBJ1-1; D gene: NA; V gene: TRBV28; clone size: NA; CDR3 protein: CASSLSEGLGTEAFF; CDR3 DNA: TGTGCCAGCAGTTTATCGGAGGGGTTGGGCACTGAAGCTTTCTTT
J gene: TRBJ2-1; D gene: TRBD2; V gene: TRBV7-9; clone size: NA; CDR3 protein: CASSFPGLASGYSYNEQFF; CDR3 DNA: TGTGCCAGCAGCTTTCCCGGCCTTGCTAGCGGCTACTCCTACAATGAGCAGTTCTTC
J gene: TRBJ2-5; D gene: NA; V gene: TRBV5-1; clone size: NA; CDR3 protein: CASSLVTLVGMRETQYF; CDR3 DNA: TGCGCCAGCAGCTTGGTTACTCTGGTGGGGATGCGGGAGACCCAGTACTTC
J gene: TRBJ1-5; D gene: NA; V gene: TRBV2; clone size: NA; CDR3 protein: CASSPGTNSNQPQHF; CDR3 DNA: TGTGCCAGCAGTCCCGGGACAAATAGCAATCAGCCCCAGCATTTT
J gene: TRBJ2-1; D gene: NA; V gene: TRBV5-4; clone size: NA; CDR3 protein: CASSLFPSSNEQFF; CDR3 DNA: TGTGCCAGCAGCTTGTTCCCTAGCAGCAATGAGCAGTTCTTC
J gene: TRBJ2-5; D gene: TRBD1; V gene: TRBV11-2; clone size: NA; CDR3 protein: CASSPGTGQETQYF; CDR3 DNA: TGTGCCAGCAGCCCCGGGACAGGGCAAGAGACCCAGTACTTC
J gene: TRBJ2-3; D gene: TRBD1; V gene: TRBV6-5; clone size: NA; CDR3 protein: CASSSGQALGTQYF; CDR3 DNA: TGTGCCAGCAGCTCTGGACAGGCCTTGGGCACGCAGTATTTT
J gene: TRBJ1-2; D gene: TRBD1; V gene: TRBV7-2; clone size: NA; CDR3 protein: CASSLGEWGQLNGYTF; CDR3 DNA: TGTGCCAGCAGCTTAGGGGAATGGGGACAGCTCAATGGCTACACCTTC
J gene: TRBJ2-7; D gene: NA; V gene: TRBV7-2; clone size: once; CDR3 protein: CASSSAGTLYEQYF; CDR3 DNA: TGTGCCAGCAGCTCGGCGGGGACACTCTACGAGCAGTACTTC
J gene: TRBJ2-1; D gene: NA; V gene: TRBV5-1; clone size: NA; CDR3 protein: CASSLRPRGGGDEQFF; CDR3 DNA: TGCGCCAGCAGCTTGAGGCCTAGAGGGGGTGGTGATGAGCAGTTCTTC
J gene: TRBJ1-6; D gene: NA; V gene: TRBV5-8; clone size: NA; CDR3 protein: CASSLDRFPYNSPLHF; CDR3 DNA: TGTGCCAGCAGCTTGGATAGGTTCCCCTATAATTCACCCCTCCACTTT
J gene: TRBJ2-1; D gene: TRBD2; V gene: TRBV10-1; clone size: few; CDR3 protein: CASSESTSGGEQFF; CDR3 DNA: TGCGCCAGCAGTGAGTCAACTAGCGGGGGGGAGCAGTTCTTC
J gene: TRBJ2-2; D gene: NA; V gene: TRBV2; clone size: few; CDR3 protein: CASTIPEGRGELFF; CDR3 DNA: TGTGCCAGCACTATCCCTGAGGGGCGGGGGGAGCTGTTTTTT
J gene: TRBJ1-2; D gene: NA; V gene: TRBV5-6; clone size: NA; CDR3 protein: CASSLSGNYGYTF; CDR3 DNA: TGTGCCAGCAGCCTGTCAGGGAACTATGGCTACACCTTC
J gene: TRBJ2-3; D gene: NA; V gene: TRBV9; clone size: NA; CDR3 protein: CASSVGSTRTDTQYF; CDR3 DNA: TGTGCCAGCAGCGTAGGCTCCACCCGCACAGATACGCAGTATTTT
J gene: TRBJ2-2; D gene: TRBD2; V gene: TRBV10-3; clone size: NA; CDR3 protein: CAIRSWGLLKNTGELFF; CDR3 DNA: TGTGCCATCAGGTCTTGGGGACTACTGAAGAACACCGGGGAGCTGTTTTTT
J gene: TRBJ2-7; D gene: TRBD1; V gene: TRBV29-1; clone size: once; CDR3 protein: CSVRPGTGYEQYF; CDR3 DNA: TGCAGCGTCCGTCCCGGGACAGGGTACGAGCAGTACTTC
J gene: TRBJ2-7; D gene: NA; V gene: TRBV19; clone size: NA; CDR3 protein: CASSMGSYEQYF; CDR3 DNA: TGTGCCAGTAGTATGGGATCCTACGAGCAGTACTTC
J gene: TRBJ2-2; D gene: TRBD1; V gene: TRBV5-1; clone size: NA; CDR3 protein: CASGTGGADTGELFF; CDR3 DNA: TGCGCCAGCGGAACAGGGGGCGCGGACACCGGGGAGCTGTTTTTT
J gene: TRBJ1-1; D gene: TRBD1; V gene: TRBV2; clone size: few; CDR3 protein: CATQTGTNTEAFF; CDR3 DNA: TGTGCCACCCAGACAGGGACGAACACTGAAGCTTTCTTT
J gene: TRBJ2-5; D gene: TRBD1; V gene: TRBV7-2; clone size: NA; CDR3 protein: CASSLPGTGAGRGTETQYF; CDR3 DNA: TGTGCCAGCAGCTTACCCGGGACAGGGGCCGGTCGGGGTACTGAGACCCAGTACTTC
J gene: TRBJ2-7; D gene: TRBD2; V gene: TRBV7-8; clone size: NA; CDR3 protein: CASSLENILAGSYEQYF; CDR3 DNA: TGTGCCAGCAGCTTAGAGAATATCCTAGCGGGCTCCTACGAGCAGTACTTC
J gene: TRBJ2-1; D gene: NA; V gene: TRBV15; clone size: NA; CDR3 protein: CATSRVRGLWHEQFF; CDR3 DNA: TGTGCCACCAGCAGAGTTCGAGGTCTTTGGCATGAGCAGTTCTTC
J gene: TRBJ2-7; D gene: NA; V gene: TRBV6-5; clone size: few; CDR3 protein: CASSWGIEYEQYF; CDR3 DNA: TGTGCCAGCAGTTGGGGCATTGAGTACGAGCAGTACTTC